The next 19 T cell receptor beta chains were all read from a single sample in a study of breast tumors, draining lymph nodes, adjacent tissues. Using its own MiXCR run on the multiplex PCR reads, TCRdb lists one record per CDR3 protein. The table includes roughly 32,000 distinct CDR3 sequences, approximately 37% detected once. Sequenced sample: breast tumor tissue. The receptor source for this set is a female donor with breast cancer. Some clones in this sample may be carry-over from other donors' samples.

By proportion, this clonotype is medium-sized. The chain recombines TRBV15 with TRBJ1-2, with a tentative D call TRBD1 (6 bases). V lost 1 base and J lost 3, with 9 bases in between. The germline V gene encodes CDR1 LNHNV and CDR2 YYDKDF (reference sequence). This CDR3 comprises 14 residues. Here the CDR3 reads CATSRAAGDYGYTF. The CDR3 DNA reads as TGTGCCACCAGCAGAGCCGCAGGGGACTATGGCTACACCTTC.

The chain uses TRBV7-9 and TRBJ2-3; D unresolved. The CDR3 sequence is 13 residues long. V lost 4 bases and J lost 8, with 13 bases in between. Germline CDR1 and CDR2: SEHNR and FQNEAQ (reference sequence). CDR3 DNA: TGTGCCAGCAGCTCCGGAGCTATAGGTACGCAGTATTTT. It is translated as CASSSGAIGTQYF.

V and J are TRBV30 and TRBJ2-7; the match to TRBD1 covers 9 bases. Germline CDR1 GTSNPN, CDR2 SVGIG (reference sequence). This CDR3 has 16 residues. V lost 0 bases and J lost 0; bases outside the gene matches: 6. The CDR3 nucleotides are TGTGCCTGGAGTGTACAGGGGGCAGTGAGCTCCTACGAGCAGTACTTC. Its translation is CAWSVQGAVSSYEQYF.

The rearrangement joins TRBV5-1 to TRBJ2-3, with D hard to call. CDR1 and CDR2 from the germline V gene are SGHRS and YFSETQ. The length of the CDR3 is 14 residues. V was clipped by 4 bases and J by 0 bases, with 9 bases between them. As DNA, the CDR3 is TGCGCCAGCAGCCAACCGGGCAGCACAGATACGCAGTATTTT. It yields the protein CASSQPGSTDTQYF. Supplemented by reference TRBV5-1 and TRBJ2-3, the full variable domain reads KAGVTQTPRYLIKTRGQQVTLSCSPISGHRSVSWYQQTPGQGLQFLFEYFSETQRNKGNFPGRFSGRQFSNSRSEMNVSTLELGDSALYLCASSQPGSTDTQYFGPGTRLTVL.

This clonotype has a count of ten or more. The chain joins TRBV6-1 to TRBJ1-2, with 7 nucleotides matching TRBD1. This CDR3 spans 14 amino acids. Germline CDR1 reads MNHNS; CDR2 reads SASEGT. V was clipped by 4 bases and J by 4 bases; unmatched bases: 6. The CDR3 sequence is CASSASTGSYGYTF. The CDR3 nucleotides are TGTGCCAGCAGTGCCTCGACAGGGAGCTATGGCTACACCTTC.

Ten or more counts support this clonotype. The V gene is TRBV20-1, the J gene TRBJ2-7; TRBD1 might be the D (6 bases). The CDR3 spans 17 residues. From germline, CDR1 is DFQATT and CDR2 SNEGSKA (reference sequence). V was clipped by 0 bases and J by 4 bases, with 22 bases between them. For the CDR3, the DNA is TGCAGTGCTAGAGAGGGCTCAGGGACAACTAGAACATACGAGCAGTACTTC. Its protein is CSAREGSGTTRTYEQYF.

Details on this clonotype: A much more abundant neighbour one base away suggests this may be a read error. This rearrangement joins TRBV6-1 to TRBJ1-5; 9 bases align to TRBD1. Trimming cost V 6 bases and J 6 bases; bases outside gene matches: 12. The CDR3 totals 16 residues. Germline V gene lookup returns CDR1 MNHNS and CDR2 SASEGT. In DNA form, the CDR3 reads TGTGCCAGCAGCGACATGATCAGACAGGGGGTTCAGCCCCAGCATTTT. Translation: CASSDMIRQGVQPQHF.

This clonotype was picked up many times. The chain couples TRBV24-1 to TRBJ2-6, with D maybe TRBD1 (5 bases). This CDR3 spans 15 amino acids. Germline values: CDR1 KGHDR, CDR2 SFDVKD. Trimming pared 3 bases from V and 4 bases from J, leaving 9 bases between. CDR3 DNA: TGTGCCACCAGTGATCCGACAGCCGGGGCCAACGTCCTGACTTTC. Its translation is CATSDPTAGANVLTF.

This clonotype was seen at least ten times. The CDR3 nucleotides read TGTGCCAGCAGTGAAGCTAGGAACAATGAGCAGTTCTTC. Its protein is CASSEARNNEQFF. The J gene is TRBJ2-1, the V gene TRBV2; D gene unclear. V lost 0 bases and J lost 5, with 5 bases in between. Germline V gene lookup returns CDR1 SNHLY and CDR2 FYNNEI. The CDR3 length is 13 residues.

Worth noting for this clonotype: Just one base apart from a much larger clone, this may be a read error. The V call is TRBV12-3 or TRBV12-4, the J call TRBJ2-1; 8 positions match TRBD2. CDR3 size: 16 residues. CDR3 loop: CASSPRTGGVASGQLF. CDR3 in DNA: TGTGCCAGCAGCCCTAGAACCGGGGGTGTAGCTAGCGGGCAGCTCTTC.

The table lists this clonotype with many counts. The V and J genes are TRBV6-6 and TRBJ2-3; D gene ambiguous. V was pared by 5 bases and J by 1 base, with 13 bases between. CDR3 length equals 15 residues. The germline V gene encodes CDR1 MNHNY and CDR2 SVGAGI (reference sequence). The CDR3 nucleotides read TGTGCCAGCAGTGCGATAGCCGGCGGCACAGATACGCAGTATTTT. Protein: CASSAIAGGTDTQYF.

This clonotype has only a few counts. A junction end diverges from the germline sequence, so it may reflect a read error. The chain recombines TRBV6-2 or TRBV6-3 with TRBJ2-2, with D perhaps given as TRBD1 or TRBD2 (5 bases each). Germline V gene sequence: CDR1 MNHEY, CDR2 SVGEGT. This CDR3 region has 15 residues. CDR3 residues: CASRSRDPNTGELFF. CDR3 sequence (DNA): TGTGCCAGCAGATCAAGGGACCCGAATACCGGGGAGCTGTTTTTT.

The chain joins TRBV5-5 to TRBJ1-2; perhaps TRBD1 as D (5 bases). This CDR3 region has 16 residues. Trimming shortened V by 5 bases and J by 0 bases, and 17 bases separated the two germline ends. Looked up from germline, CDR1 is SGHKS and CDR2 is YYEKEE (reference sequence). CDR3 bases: TGTGCCAGCAGAACAGGACGGGAACTCACTAACTATGGCTACACCTTC. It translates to CASRTGRELTNYGYTF.

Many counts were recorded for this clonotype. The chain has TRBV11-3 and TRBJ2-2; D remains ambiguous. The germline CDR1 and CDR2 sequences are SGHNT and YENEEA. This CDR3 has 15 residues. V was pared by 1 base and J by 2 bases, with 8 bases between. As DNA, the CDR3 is TGTGCCAGCAGCTTAGCTTGGGAAAACACCGGGGAGCTGTTTTTT. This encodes CASSLAWENTGELFF.

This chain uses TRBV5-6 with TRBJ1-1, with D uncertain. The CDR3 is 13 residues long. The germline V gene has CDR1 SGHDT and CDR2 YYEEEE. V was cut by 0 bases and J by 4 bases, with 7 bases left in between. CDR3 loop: CASSLGAGTEAFF. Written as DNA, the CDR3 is TGTGCCAGCAGCTTGGGAGCGGGCACTGAAGCTTTCTTT.

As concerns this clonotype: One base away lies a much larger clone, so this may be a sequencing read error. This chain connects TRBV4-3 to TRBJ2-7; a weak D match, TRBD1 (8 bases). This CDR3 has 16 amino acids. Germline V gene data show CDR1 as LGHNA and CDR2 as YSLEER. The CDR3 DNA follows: TGCGCCAGCAGCCAAGGCTCGACAGGGGACTACTACGAGCAGTGCTTC. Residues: CASSQGSTGDYYEQCF.

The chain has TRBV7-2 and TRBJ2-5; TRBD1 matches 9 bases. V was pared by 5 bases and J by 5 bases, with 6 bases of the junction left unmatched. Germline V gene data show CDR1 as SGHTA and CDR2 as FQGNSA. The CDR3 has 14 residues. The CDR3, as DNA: TGTGCCAGCAGCAACGGAGGACAGGGGGAGACCCAGTACTTC. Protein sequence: CASSNGGQGETQYF.

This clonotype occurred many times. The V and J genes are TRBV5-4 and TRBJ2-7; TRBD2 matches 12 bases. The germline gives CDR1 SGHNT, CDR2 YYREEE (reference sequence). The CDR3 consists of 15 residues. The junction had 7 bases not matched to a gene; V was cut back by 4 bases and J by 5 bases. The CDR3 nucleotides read TGTGCCAGCAGCCCCTCTAGCGGGAGGGCAAACGAGCAGTACTTC. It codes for CASSPSSGRANEQYF. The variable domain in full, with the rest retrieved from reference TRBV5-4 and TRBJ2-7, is ETGVTQSPTHLIKTRGQQVTLRCSSQSGHNTVSWYQQALGQGPQFIFQYYREEENGRGNFPPRFSGLQFPNYSSELNVNALELDDSALYLCASSPSSGRANEQYFGPGTRLTVT.

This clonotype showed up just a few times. The CDR3 bases are TGTGCCAGCAGTCAACCGTTGGGACTAGCGAGCTACGAGCAGTACTTC. Amino acid sequence: CASSQPLGLASYEQYF. The chain has TRBV28 and TRBJ2-7, with 10 bases lining up with TRBD2. Trimming cost V 5 bases and J 3 bases; bases outside gene matches: 10. This CDR3 spans 16 amino acids. Germline CDR1 and CDR2: MDHEN and SYDVKM.